This is a list of T cell receptor beta chains from one sample in a study of cytomegalovirus exposure and HLA in healthy donors. Sequencing was performed with immunoSEQ multiplex PCR; in TCRdb, only in-frame clones are kept and a portion is missing. This table has 160,000 or so clones, roughly 87% appearing once. The sequenced material came from PBMCs. The receptors derive from a man aged 50-59 years in good health and CMV-seropositive. The CDR3 runs from the conserved cysteine through the conserved F or W. Fields, in order: V gene, D gene, CDR3 protein. D genes are given only for firm matches.

v_gene: TRBV5-4; d_gene: TRBD2; CDR3aa: CASSSLAGDYETQYF
v_gene: TRBV9; d_gene: -; CDR3aa: CASSADPQGYEQYF
v_gene: TRBV4-3; d_gene: -; CDR3aa: CASSQGDPDSNSPLHF
v_gene: TRBV6-5; d_gene: TRBD1; CDR3aa: CASRQTGGNTEAFF
v_gene: TRBV7-2; d_gene: TRBD1; CDR3aa: CASSLAGTGSEKLFF
v_gene: TRBV6-1; d_gene: -; CDR3aa: CASSDQLRVYGYTF
v_gene: TRBV16; d_gene: TRBD2; CDR3aa: CASSQAGTSPSYEQYF
v_gene: TRBV5-1; d_gene: TRBD1; CDR3aa: CASSLRQGADTQYF
v_gene: TRBV30; d_gene: TRBD2; CDR3aa: CAWSTSGYNEQFF
v_gene: TRBV6-6; d_gene: -; CDR3aa: CASSSDFLTGQPQHF
v_gene: TRBV5-1; d_gene: -; CDR3aa: CASRDTGSSYEQYF
v_gene: TRBV9; d_gene: TRBD2; CDR3aa: CASSLTSGRSGANVLTF
v_gene: TRBV5-1; d_gene: TRBD2; CDR3aa: CASSTSTSGISDEQFF
v_gene: TRBV6-5; d_gene: -; CDR3aa: CASSSGDNEQFF
v_gene: TRBV6-1; d_gene: -; CDR3aa: CASSEWGRGDKNIQYF
v_gene: TRBV29-1; d_gene: -; CDR3aa: CSDTSRDGYTF
v_gene: TRBV2; d_gene: -; CDR3aa: CASRGTSSYEQYF
v_gene: TRBV10-3; d_gene: TRBD2; CDR3aa: CAISSTPVGTGGPQFF
v_gene: TRBV6-5; d_gene: -; CDR3aa: CASSYYTQGGEQYF
v_gene: TRBV18; d_gene: TRBD2; CDR3aa: CASSPRTSGEQFF
v_gene: TRBV28; d_gene: -; CDR3aa: CASSLLTGTHNEQFF
v_gene: TRBV9; d_gene: TRBD1; CDR3aa: CASSASQGAYEQYF
v_gene: TRBV7-9; d_gene: TRBD2; CDR3aa: CASSLARAGGPFNEQFF
v_gene: TRBV7-2; d_gene: TRBD2; CDR3aa: CASSFWTSGRNRELFF
v_gene: TRBV9; d_gene: -; CDR3aa: CASSAADSYGYTF
v_gene: TRBV28; d_gene: TRBD2; CDR3aa: CASSMGGTSDTDTQYF
v_gene: TRBV30; d_gene: -; CDR3aa: CAWSVSFGLGGQETQYF
v_gene: TRBV7-6; d_gene: TRBD2; CDR3aa: CASSLRTSGRNSYNEQFF
v_gene: TRBV11-2; d_gene: -; CDR3aa: CASSLARAYEQYF
v_gene: TRBV7-2; d_gene: -; CDR3aa: CASSSTDSYYSNQPQHF
v_gene: TRBV6-1; d_gene: -; CDR3aa: CASSSPQTRYGYTF
v_gene: TRBV18; d_gene: TRBD1; CDR3aa: CASSPGQGGSQPQHF
v_gene: TRBV7-9; d_gene: -; CDR3aa: CASSLWQSNEQFF
v_gene: TRBV2; d_gene: TRBD1; CDR3aa: CASNIDRAKSPLHF
v_gene: TRBV5-4; d_gene: TRBD1; CDR3aa: CASSRGQGGNYEQYF
v_gene: TRBV6-1; d_gene: -; CDR3aa: CASSPGWLSNQPQHF
v_gene: TRBV7-9; d_gene: -; CDR3aa: CASSLGGTGVSEQYF
v_gene: TRBV5-4; d_gene: -; CDR3aa: CASSYRTKNSPLHF
v_gene: TRBV18; d_gene: -; CDR3aa: CASSPPHTTAYEQYF
v_gene: TRBV4-1; d_gene: TRBD2; CDR3aa: CASSQDTRAGGPGETQYF
v_gene: TRBV27; d_gene: TRBD1; CDR3aa: CASKRQGALHEQYF
v_gene: TRBV9; d_gene: -; CDR3aa: CASSATYFSEQFF
v_gene: TRBV11-2; d_gene: -; CDR3aa: CASGTTNYGYTF
v_gene: TRBV5-1; d_gene: TRBD2; CDR3aa: CASSATSGTYEQYF
v_gene: TRBV10-3; d_gene: -; CDR3aa: CAISESIGGNQPQHF
v_gene: TRBV7-8; d_gene: TRBD1; CDR3aa: CASSRGDRAMNTEAFF
v_gene: TRBV9; d_gene: TRBD1; CDR3aa: CASSVGTGGRTEAFF
v_gene: TRBV6-5; d_gene: -; CDR3aa: CASSYQYEGLHF
v_gene: TRBV18; d_gene: -; CDR3aa: CASSPEGGGTEAFF
v_gene: TRBV6-4; d_gene: TRBD2; CDR3aa: CASSDMGSGGPGNEQFF
v_gene: TRBV6-1; d_gene: TRBD1; CDR3aa: CASSERGTGAYGYTF
v_gene: TRBV19; d_gene: -; CDR3aa: CATKETVQETQYF
v_gene: TRBV11-2; d_gene: TRBD1; CDR3aa: CASRGQGRETQYF
v_gene: TRBV27; d_gene: TRBD2; CDR3aa: CASSVLAGADEQFF
v_gene: TRBV29-1; d_gene: -; CDR3aa: CSVERGYEQYF
v_gene: TRBV14; d_gene: TRBD2; CDR3aa: CASSLTGAGGPQQYF
v_gene: TRBV23-1; d_gene: TRBD1; CDR3aa: CASSQSPTGGRDNEQFF
v_gene: TRBV28; d_gene: TRBD2; CDR3aa: CASSSLGERGSFYEQYF
v_gene: TRBV9; d_gene: -; CDR3aa: CASSVGVSGNEQFF
v_gene: TRBV5-6; d_gene: -; CDR3aa: CASSPLGHASTDTQYF